The 31 T cell receptor beta chains given below trace back to one sample, sequenced in a study of blood T cell repertoires in COVID-19. Sequenced by immunoSEQ multiplex PCR; TCRdb stores in-frame clones only, minus some. The repertoire holds 100,000 or so clones, with roughly 82% as singletons. The sample consisted of peripheral blood. These receptors came from a man between 70 and 80 years old with active or convalescent COVID-19.

This clone was counted once. The chain joins TRBV20-1 to TRBJ2-1, with 9 positions matching TRBD1. This CDR3 spans 16 amino acids. CDR1 and CDR2 from the germline V gene are DFQATT and SNEGSKA (reference sequence). Unmatched junction bases numbered 13, after V lost 6 bases and J lost 4 bases. The CDR3 DNA reads as TGCAGTGCGAGTCCCGGGACAGGGATTGGGTACAATGAGCAGTTCTTC. This gives the protein CSASPGTGIGYNEQFF.

J is TRBJ2-2 and V is TRBV9, with 7 bases that match TRBD1. CDR1 and CDR2 (germline): SGDLS, YYNGEE. This CDR3 contains 14 residues. V shed 3 bases and J 6 bases; nucleotides not matched to a gene: 5. CDR3 residues: CASSATGRSGELFF. DNA for the CDR3: TGTGCCAGCAGCGCGACAGGGAGATCCGGGGAGCTGTTTTTT.

The chain employs TRBV14 and TRBJ1-3; tentatively, D is TRBD1 (5 bases). Germline loops: CDR1 SGHDN, CDR2 FVKESK. This CDR3 region has 13 residues. Between the trimmed V and J ends, which lost 8 bases and 2 bases, there was a span of 10 bases. CDR3 coding DNA: TGTGCCAGCGGGGCAGAGGCTGGAAACACCATATATTTT. Its translation is CASGAEAGNTIYF.

The genes are TRBV25-1 and TRBJ2-7; 9 nucleotides match TRBD1. This CDR3 has 15 amino acids. Per the germline V gene, CDR1 is MGHDK and CDR2 is SYGVNS. The J segment lost 7 bases and the V segment lost 6 bases, leaving 13 bases of the junction unmatched. CDR3 nucleotide sequence: TGTGCCAGCAGAGGACAGGGGAAATTTGCGGGAGAGCAGTACTTC. This translates into CASRGQGKFAGEQYF.

The chain links TRBV3-1 (or the pseudogene TRBV3-2) to TRBJ2-5; 9 nucleotides line up with TRBD2. Germline trimming cut 0 bases from V and 5 bases from J; bases unmatched to any gene: 7. Germline V gene data show CDR1 as LGHDT and CDR2 as YNNKEL (reference sequence). This CDR3 spans 16 amino acids. As DNA, the CDR3 is TGTGCCAGCAGCCAAGATTTCGCGGGGGGGTGGGAGACCCAGTACTTC. Translating it yields CASSQDFAGGWETQYF.

The chain carries TRBV10-3 and TRBJ1-4, with 8 nucleotides matching TRBD1. This CDR3 contains 16 residues. The V segment lost 0 bases and the J segment 5 bases; nucleotides outside the gene matches: 5. Looked up from germline, CDR1 is ENHRY and CDR2 is SYGVKD. The CDR3 reads CAISESGDRLNEKLFF. In DNA, the CDR3 is TGTGCCATCAGTGAGTCCGGGGACAGGCTGAATGAAAAACTGTTTTTT.

The chain couples TRBV4-2 to TRBJ2-1; 10 nucleotides match TRBD1. The CDR3 runs to 17 residues. Germline V lookup: CDR1 LGHNA, CDR2 YNFKEQ. J gave up 3 bases and V 5 bases, and 10 bases lay outside the gene matches. The CDR3 coding sequence is TGTGCCAGCAGCTTAGTACTCCGGACAGGGGGCTACAATGAGCAGTTCTTC. Translated: CASSLVLRTGGYNEQFF.

V gene TRBV19 combines with J gene TRBJ1-1, with 9 bases fitting TRBD1. J gave up 0 bases and V 6 bases, and 8 bases lay outside the gene matches. This CDR3 is 16 amino acids long. Per germline, CDR1 LNHDA and CDR2 SQIVND (reference sequence). The CDR3 DNA reads TGTGCCAGTAGAGTCCCGGGGACAGGGTTGAACACTGAAGCTTTCTTT. It codes for CASRVPGTGLNTEAFF.

The CDR3 spells CASSYKELGGGYTF. CDR3 bases: TGTGCCAGCAGTTACAAAGAGTTGGGAGGTGGCTACACCTTC. The chain carries TRBV6-6 and TRBJ1-2; D gene unclear. V shed 2 bases and J shed 7 bases, with 14 bases lying between them. This CDR3 has 14 amino acids. Germline V gene data show CDR1 as MNHNY and CDR2 as SVGAGI (reference sequence).

The chain has TRBV19 and TRBJ1-4, with D tentatively TRBD1 (5 bases). The CDR3 has 17 residues. With 5 bases removed from V and 7 bases from J, the gap between germline ends came to 23 bases. CDR1 and CDR2 (germline): LNHDA, SQIVND (reference sequence). CDR3 sequence reads: CASSPILAPGGSEKLFF. The CDR3 nucleotides read TGTGCCAGTAGTCCAATATTGGCCCCCGGGGGGAGTGAAAAACTGTTTTTT.

The rearrangement uses TRBV24-1 and TRBJ1-4; D may be TRBD1 (6 bases). Trimming removed 0 bases at V and 15 bases at J, with 10 bases between. The germline V gene has CDR1 KGHDR and CDR2 SFDVKD. This CDR3 is 12 amino acids long. The CDR3 protein is CATSDLSGTMFF. The CDR3 DNA reads TGTGCCACCAGTGATTTGAGTGGGACAATGTTTTTT.

In DNA, the CDR3 is TGTGCCAGCACCAGACAGGGTTATAATTCACCCCTCCACTTT. It translates to CASTRQGYNSPLHF. The V call is TRBV5-4, the J call TRBJ1-6; 7 bases agree with TRBD1. The CDR3 runs 14 residues. The V gene's germline CDR1 is SGHNT and CDR2 YYREEE (reference sequence). Trimming at V came to 6 bases and at J to 4 bases, leaving 4 bases not matched to a gene.

V and J are TRBV7-9 and TRBJ1-1; no clear D. The V and J ends lost 0 bases and 4 bases respectively, with 9 bases between them. This CDR3 is 14 amino acids long. The germline V gene encodes CDR1 SEHNR and CDR2 FQNEAQ (reference sequence). The CDR3 sequence: CASSLAQVGTEAFF. The CDR3 DNA is TGTGCCAGCAGCTTAGCGCAGGTCGGCACTGAAGCTTTCTTT.

The rearrangement links TRBV19 to TRBJ2-6; no definite D call. CDR1 and CDR2 (germline): LNHDA, SQIVND (reference sequence). Trimming shortened V by 3 bases and J by 1 base, and 4 bases separated the two germline ends. The CDR3 consists of 14 residues. Written as DNA, the CDR3 is TGTGCCAGTAGTATTCAATCTGGGGCCAACGTCCTGACTTTC. It encodes CASSIQSGANVLTF.

V gene TRBV5-5 combines with J gene TRBJ1-2; D not resolved. Trimming shortened V by 4 bases and J by 4 bases, and 8 bases separated the two germline ends. CDR1 is SGHKS and CDR2 is YYEKEE in the germline V gene (reference sequence). The CDR3 has 12 residues. The CDR3: CASSPSLYGYTF. The CDR3 DNA follows: TGTGCCAGCAGCCCTTCACTCTATGGCTACACCTTC.

This clone appeared a single time. The chain is built from TRBV24-1 and TRBJ1-3; 7 bases fit TRBD1. The CDR3 has 15 amino acids. Germline CDR1 KGHDR, CDR2 SFDVKD. With 6 bases clipped from V and 0 bases from J, the junction kept 4 bases outside the gene matches. CDR3 region: CATSPGQTSGNTIYF. DNA of the CDR3: TGTGCCACCAGTCCGGGACAGACCTCTGGAAACACCATATATTTT.

In regard to this clone: Other DNA sequences in this sample translate to the same CDR3. V usage is TRBV11-3 and J usage is TRBJ2-3; TRBD2 matches at 8 bases. The CDR3 runs 16 residues. J lost 0 bases, V lost 3 bases, and 5 bases had no gene match. From germline, CDR1 is SGHNT and CDR2 YENEEA. CDR3 region: CASSFRRGGSTDTQYF. CDR3 DNA: TGTGCCAGCAGCTTTAGACGGGGGGGTAGCACAGATACGCAGTATTTT.

This clone has just one count. The chain recombines TRBV30 with TRBJ1-3, with a tentative D call TRBD1 (5 bases). The CDR3 is 17 residues long. V lost 2 bases to trimming and J lost 1 base, with 18 bases between them. Germline V gives CDR1 GTSNPN, CDR2 SVGIG (reference sequence). In DNA form, the CDR3 reads TGTGCCTGGAGTCCGCCAGGGCAGTTGATTTCTGGAAACACCATATATTTT. Translated, it gives CAWSPPGQLISGNTIYF.

Points on this clone: A read error may account for a junction end that differs from germline. The J gene is TRBJ2-1, the V gene TRBV28, with TRBD1 identical over 7 bases. CDR1 MDHEN and CDR2 SYDVKM come from the germline V gene. CDR3 length: 14 amino acids. The CDR3 region is CASTPGQLTNGQFF. For the CDR3, the DNA is TGTGCCAGCACCCCGGGACAGCTAACGAATGGGCAGTTCTTC.

This chain uses TRBV6-5 with TRBJ2-3; 7 nucleotides match TRBD1. V dropped 6 bases and J dropped 2; count of bases not matched to a gene: 8. CDR1 is MNHEY, CDR2 SVGAGI, per germline. The CDR3 covers 15 residues. The CDR3 is CASRYRDSPTDTQYF. CDR3 nucleotides: TGTGCCAGCAGATACCGGGACAGCCCCACAGATACGCAGTATTTT.

J is TRBJ1-1 and V is TRBV10-2; a weak D match, TRBD1 (6 bases). V was pared by 6 bases and J by 1 base, with 15 bases between. Looked up from germline, CDR1 is WSHSY and CDR2 is SAAADI. The CDR3 covers 15 residues. The CDR3 sequence is CASRNQTGANTEAFF. CDR3 DNA: TGCGCCAGCAGGAACCAGACAGGAGCGAACACTGAAGCTTTCTTT.

The V gene is TRBV10-3, the J gene TRBJ1-6; 8 bases line up with TRBD1. Germline V lookup: CDR1 ENHRY, CDR2 SYGVKD. Trimming took 7 bases from V and 7 from J; bases not matched to a gene: 6. The CDR3 spans 14 residues. The CDR3 region has the DNA TGTGCCATCAAAGGACAGGGCGTGAATTCACCCCTCCACTTT. It encodes CAIKGQGVNSPLHF.

This chain connects TRBV11-2 to TRBJ2-2; 8 bases match TRBD1. The CDR3 consists of 18 residues. Germline CDR1 reads SGHAT; CDR2 reads FQNNGV. V lost 5 bases, J lost 2 bases, and 13 bases stayed unmatched. In DNA, the CDR3 is TGTGCCAGCAGCACCCGGGACAGGTCAGGACAAAACACCGGGGAGCTGTTTTTT. Translated, it gives CASSTRDRSGQNTGELFF. The whole variable domain, filled in from reference TRBV11-2 and TRBJ2-2, reads EAGVAQSPRYKIIEKRQSVAFWCNPISGHATLYWYQQILGQGPKLLIQFQNNGVVDDSQLPKDRFSAERLKGVDSTLKIQPAKLEDSAVYLCASSTRDRSGQNTGELFFGEGSRLTVL.

J is TRBJ1-6 and V is TRBV5-3; 9 bases are shared with TRBD1. TRBV5-3 is an open reading frame whose function is uncertain. CDR3 length: 17 amino acids. V lost 6 bases, J lost 4 bases, and 11 bases stayed unmatched. CDR3 DNA: TGTGCCAGAACCTCGAACGACAGGGGGGCTTATAATTCACCCCTCCACTTT. Protein: CARTSNDRGAYNSPLHF.

This clone was detected only a few times. The chain carries TRBV5-6 and TRBJ1-2; the D is unclear. The CDR3 spans 15 residues. V lost 0 bases and J 5 bases, leaving 14 bases between the germline ends. Germline CDR1 and CDR2: SGHDT and YYEEEE. As DNA, the CDR3 is TGTGCCAGCAGCTTGGACGGCGGAGGAATTTATGGCTACACCTTC. The encoded protein is CASSLDGGGIYGYTF.

This rearrangement joins TRBV7-9 to TRBJ1-4; a weak D match, TRBD1 (6 bases). Germline values: CDR1 SEHNR, CDR2 FQNEAQ (reference sequence). The V end was cut by 2 bases, the J end by 6 bases, with 10 bases between. The CDR3 covers 14 residues. In DNA, the CDR3 is TGTGCCAGCAGCTTAAGGGGGACGGATGAAAAACTGTTTTTT. Protein: CASSLRGTDEKLFF.

V usage is TRBV29-1 and J usage is TRBJ2-1; D unresolved. V gave up 2 bases and J gave up 4 bases, with 3 bases separating them. CDR1 and CDR2 from the germline V gene are SQVTM and ANQGSEA. The CDR3 runs to 11 residues. The DNA for the CDR3 is TGCAGCGTTGAACGGTACAATGAGCAGTTCTTC. Amino acid sequence: CSVERYNEQFF.

V is TRBV9 and J is TRBJ2-5; TRBD2 aligns across 7 bases. The junction had 9 bases not matched to a gene; V was cut back by 0 bases and J by 1 base. Germline CDR1 is SGDLS and CDR2 is YYNGEE. The CDR3 is 17 residues long. CDR3 DNA sequence: TGTGCCAGCAGCGTAGGAAGGTCGGGGGGTTCCCAAGAGACCCAGTACTTC. Its translation is CASSVGRSGGSQETQYF.

This chain links TRBV27 with TRBJ1-5; tentatively, D is TRBD1 (5 bases). V was trimmed by 6 bases and J by 6 bases, leaving 18 bases between them. Germline-derived CDR1 and CDR2 are MNHEY and SMNVEV (reference sequence). CDR3 size: 15 residues. In DNA form, the CDR3 reads TGTGCCAGCAGCTTAAAGAGGCAGGGATCTCAGCCCCAGCATTTT. Translated: CASSLKRQGSQPQHF.

The gene calls are TRBV29-1 and TRBJ1-2, with 9 nucleotides matching TRBD1. The CDR3 length is 12 residues. V lost 4 bases, J lost 5 bases, and 2 bases stayed unmatched. CDR1 and CDR2 (germline): SQVTM, ANQGSEA. CDR3 nucleotides: TGCAGCGTTGGGGGACAGGGTTATGGCTACACCTTC. Protein: CSVGGQGYGYTF.

The chain links TRBV27 to TRBJ1-6; D gene unclear. Per the germline V gene, CDR1 is MNHEY and CDR2 is SMNVEV (reference sequence). CDR3 length: 16 amino acids. V dropped 4 bases and J dropped 7 bases, with 17 bases sitting between them. The CDR3 is CASSSTPGVLNSPLHF. CDR3 sequence (DNA): TGTGCCAGCAGTTCAACCCCCGGGGTCCTCAATTCACCCCTCCACTTT.